These 3 T cell receptor beta chains were all obtained from the same sample, sequenced in a study of T cell repertoires in cytomegalovirus infection. Each CDR3 protein is one row after TCRdb ran MiXCR on the reads. The repertoire consists of around 440,000 distinct CDR3 sequences, with about 11% occurring once and the leading ten covering approximately 10%. The sequencing input was PBMCs. Receptors originate from a human donor in good health (CMV status not recorded). Some clones in this sample may be carry-over from other donors' samples.

This clonotype was recorded many times. The chain recombines TRBV5-6 with TRBJ2-1; D ambiguous. CDR1 is SGHDT, CDR2 YYEEEE, per germline. Trimming stripped 4 bases from V and 10 bases from J, with 12 bases between. The CDR3 consists of 12 residues. The CDR3 DNA is TGTGCCAGCAGCCTACAGCTCCTAGAGCAGTTCTTC. Translation gives CASSLQLLEQFF.

This clonotype was observed a handful of times. J is TRBJ1-5 and V is TRBV19, with D tentatively TRBD1 (6 bases). The V end lost 8 bases, the J end lost 2 bases, and 19 bases lay between the germline ends. This CDR3 is built from 16 residues. Per the germline V gene, CDR1 is LNHDA and CDR2 is SQIVND (reference sequence). In nucleotides, the CDR3 is TGTGCCAGTTTCTCCTCGGGGGCGCCGGGCAATCAGCCCCAGCATTTT. This translates into CASFSSGAPGNQPQHF.

The chain carries TRBV20-1 and TRBJ1-6; possible D gene TRBD1, 6 bases. Germline CDR1 and CDR2: DFQATT and SNEGSKA (reference sequence). V was cut by 1 base and J by 9 bases, with 19 bases left in between. The CDR3 is made up of 16 amino acids. In DNA, the CDR3 is TGCAGTGCTAGAGCGCCGGGGGGGGGGGCGGGTTCACCCCTCCACTTT. It is translated as CSARAPGGGAGSPLHF.